This TCR beta chain originates from a study of cytomegalovirus exposure and HLA in healthy donors. Regarding this clone: Its specificity is unknown.

Regarding the study as a whole: Sequence variants that were highly shared formed a cluster that was likely a sequencing artifact.

Trimming cost V 4 bases and J 0 bases, with 6 bases left between them. The germline CDR1 and CDR2 sequences are MNHEY and SMNVEV (reference sequence). This CDR3 has 14 residues. PCR amplification relied on 60 Vbeta primers (plus 13 Jbeta primers). In the original processing: It was a later analysis that counted 75 million to 90 million unique TCR beta chains, of which around 11 million were shared. Clones were sequenced by immunoSEQ multiplex PCR, and TCRdb holds only the in-frame ones, with some missing. Clone size and the V and J calls come from that table; the DNA yielded D and trimming. The data contain 160,000 or so clones, more than 80% of them singletons. Everyone who donated was a healthy bone marrow donor. Though nominally healthy at sampling, donors likely had unrecorded immune exposures.

Sequences were obtained from PBMCs. This TCR was sampled from a woman aged 45-65 years in good health and CMV-seronegative. This chain links TRBV27 with TRBJ2-2; D unclear. The CDR3 DNA sequence: TGTGCCAGCAGTTACTCAACGAACACCGGGGAGCTGTTTTTT. Residues: CASSYSTNTGELFF.